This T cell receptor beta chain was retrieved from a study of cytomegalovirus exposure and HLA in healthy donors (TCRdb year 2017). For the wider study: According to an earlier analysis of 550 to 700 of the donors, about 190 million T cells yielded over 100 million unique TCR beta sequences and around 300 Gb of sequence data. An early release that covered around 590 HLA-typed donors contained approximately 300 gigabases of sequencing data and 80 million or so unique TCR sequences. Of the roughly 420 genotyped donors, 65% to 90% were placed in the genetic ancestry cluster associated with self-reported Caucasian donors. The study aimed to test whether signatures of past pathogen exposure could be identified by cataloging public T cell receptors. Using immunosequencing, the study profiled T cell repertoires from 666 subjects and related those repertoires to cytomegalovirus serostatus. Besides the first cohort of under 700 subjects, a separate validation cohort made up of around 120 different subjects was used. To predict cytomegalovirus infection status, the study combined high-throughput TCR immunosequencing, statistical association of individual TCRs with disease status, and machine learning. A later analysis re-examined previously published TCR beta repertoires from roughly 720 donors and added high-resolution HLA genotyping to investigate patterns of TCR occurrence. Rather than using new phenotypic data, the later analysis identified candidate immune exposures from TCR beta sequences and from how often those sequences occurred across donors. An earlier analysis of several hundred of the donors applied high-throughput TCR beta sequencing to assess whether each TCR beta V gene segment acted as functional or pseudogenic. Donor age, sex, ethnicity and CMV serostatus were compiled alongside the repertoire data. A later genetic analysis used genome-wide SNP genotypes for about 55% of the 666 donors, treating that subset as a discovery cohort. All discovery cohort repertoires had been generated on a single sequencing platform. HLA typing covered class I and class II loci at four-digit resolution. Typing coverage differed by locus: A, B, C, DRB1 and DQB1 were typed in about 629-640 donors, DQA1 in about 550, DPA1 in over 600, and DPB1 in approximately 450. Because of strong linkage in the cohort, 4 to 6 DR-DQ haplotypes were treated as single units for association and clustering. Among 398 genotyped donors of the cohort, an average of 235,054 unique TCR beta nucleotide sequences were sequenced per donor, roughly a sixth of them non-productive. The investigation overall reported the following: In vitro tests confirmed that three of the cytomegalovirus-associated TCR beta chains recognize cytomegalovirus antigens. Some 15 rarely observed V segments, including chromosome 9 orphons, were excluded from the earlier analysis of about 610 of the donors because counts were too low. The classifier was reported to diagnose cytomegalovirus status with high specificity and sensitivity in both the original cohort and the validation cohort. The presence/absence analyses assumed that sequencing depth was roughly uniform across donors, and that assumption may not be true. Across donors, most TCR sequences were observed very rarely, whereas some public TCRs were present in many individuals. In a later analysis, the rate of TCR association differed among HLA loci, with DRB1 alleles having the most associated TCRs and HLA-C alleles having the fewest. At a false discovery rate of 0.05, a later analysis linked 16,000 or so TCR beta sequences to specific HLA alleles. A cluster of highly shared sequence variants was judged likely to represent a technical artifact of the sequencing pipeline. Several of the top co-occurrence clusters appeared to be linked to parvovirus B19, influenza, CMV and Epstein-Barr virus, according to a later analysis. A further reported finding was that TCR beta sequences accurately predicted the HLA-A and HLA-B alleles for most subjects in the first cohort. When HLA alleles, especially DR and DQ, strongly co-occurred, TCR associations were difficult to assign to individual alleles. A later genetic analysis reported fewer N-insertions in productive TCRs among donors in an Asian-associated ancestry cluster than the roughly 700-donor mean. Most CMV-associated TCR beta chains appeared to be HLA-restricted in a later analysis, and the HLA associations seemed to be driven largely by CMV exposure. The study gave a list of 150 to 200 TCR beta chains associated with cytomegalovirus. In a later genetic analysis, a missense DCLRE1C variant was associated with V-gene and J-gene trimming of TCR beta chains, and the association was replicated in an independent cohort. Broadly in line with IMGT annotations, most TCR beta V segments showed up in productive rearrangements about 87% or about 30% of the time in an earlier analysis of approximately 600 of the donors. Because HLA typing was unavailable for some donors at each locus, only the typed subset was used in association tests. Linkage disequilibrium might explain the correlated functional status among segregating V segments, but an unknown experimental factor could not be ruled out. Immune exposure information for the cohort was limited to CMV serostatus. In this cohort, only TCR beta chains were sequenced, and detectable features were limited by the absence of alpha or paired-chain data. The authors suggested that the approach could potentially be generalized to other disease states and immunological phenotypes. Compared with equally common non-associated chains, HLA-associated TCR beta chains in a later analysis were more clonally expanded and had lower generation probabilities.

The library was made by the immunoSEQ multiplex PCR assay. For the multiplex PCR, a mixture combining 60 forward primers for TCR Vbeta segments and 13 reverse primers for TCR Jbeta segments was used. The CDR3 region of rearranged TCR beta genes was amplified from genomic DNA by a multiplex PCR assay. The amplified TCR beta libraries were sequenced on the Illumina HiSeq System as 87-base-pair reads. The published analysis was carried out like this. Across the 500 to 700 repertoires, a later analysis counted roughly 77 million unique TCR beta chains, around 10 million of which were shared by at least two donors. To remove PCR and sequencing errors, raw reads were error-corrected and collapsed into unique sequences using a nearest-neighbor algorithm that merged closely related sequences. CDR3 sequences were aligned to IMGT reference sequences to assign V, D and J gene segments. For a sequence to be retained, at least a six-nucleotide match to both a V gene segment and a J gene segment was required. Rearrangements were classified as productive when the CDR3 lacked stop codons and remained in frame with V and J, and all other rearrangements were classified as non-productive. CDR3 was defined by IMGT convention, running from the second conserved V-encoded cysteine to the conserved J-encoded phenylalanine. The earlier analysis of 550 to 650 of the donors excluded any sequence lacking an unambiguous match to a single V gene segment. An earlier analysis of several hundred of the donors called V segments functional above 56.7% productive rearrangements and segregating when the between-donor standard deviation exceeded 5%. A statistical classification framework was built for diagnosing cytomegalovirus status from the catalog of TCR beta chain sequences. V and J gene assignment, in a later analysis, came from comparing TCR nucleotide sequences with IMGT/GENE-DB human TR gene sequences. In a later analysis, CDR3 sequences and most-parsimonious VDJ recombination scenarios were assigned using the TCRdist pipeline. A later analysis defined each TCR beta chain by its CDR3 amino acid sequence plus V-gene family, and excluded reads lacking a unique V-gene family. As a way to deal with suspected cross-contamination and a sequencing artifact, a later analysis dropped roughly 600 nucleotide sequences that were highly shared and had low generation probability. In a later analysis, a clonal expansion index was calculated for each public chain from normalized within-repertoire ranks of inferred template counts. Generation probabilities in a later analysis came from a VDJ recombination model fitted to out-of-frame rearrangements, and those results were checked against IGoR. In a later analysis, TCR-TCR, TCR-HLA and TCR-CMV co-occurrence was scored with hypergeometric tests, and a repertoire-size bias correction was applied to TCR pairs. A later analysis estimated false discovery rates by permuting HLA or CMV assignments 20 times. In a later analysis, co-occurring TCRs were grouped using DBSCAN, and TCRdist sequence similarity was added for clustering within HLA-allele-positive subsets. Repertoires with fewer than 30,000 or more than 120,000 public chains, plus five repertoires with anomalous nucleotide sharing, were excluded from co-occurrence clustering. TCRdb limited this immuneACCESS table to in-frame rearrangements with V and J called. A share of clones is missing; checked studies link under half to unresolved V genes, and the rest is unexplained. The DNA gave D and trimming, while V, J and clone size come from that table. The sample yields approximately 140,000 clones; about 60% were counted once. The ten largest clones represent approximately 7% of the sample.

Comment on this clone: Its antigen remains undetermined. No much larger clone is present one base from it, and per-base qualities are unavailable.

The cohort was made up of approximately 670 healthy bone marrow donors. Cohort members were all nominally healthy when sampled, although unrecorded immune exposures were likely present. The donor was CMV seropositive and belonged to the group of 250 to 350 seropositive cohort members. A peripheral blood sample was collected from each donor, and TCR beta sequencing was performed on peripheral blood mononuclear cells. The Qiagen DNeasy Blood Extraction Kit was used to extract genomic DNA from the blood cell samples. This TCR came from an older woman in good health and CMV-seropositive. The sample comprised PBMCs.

The nucleotide sequence is given as TGTGCCACCAGCAGAGATGGAGCTAGCGGACACAATGAGCAGTTCTTC. It translates to CATSRDGASGHNEQFF. The chain links TRBV15 with TRBJ2-1, with 7 bases aligning to TRBD2. CDR1 LNHNV and CDR2 YYDKDF were looked up in the germline V gene (reference sequence). Trimming accounts for 0 bases at V and 5 bases at J, while the number of junction bases matched to no gene is 7. Counted from cysteine to phenylalanine, this CDR3 has 16 amino acids. The only DNA kept is the CDR3, 48 bases in frame from the first base.